One sample yielded the 10 T cell receptor beta chains listed below, sequenced in a study of Ad26.COV2.S vaccination and SARS-CoV-2 variants. The treatment: 15 to 20 received Ad26.COV2.S at low or high dose, single or two shots; roughly five received placebo; per-sample allocation not given. Sampling occurred on day 63 after the first vaccine or placebo injection. Repertoires were generated with immunoSEQ multiplex PCR, while TCRdb's copy carries only in-frame clones and drops some. The sample lists fewer than 400,000 clones; around four fifths were seen once. This sample comprised peripheral blood, obtained in a trial of Ad26.COV2.S vaccine versus placebo. These receptors all stem from a person between 18 and 59 years old who received the Ad26.COV2.S COVID-19 vaccine or a placebo.

The chain recombines TRBV5-5 with TRBJ2-3, with D hard to call. Germline V CDR1 and CDR2: SGHKS, YYEKEE (reference sequence). The CDR3 consists of 15 residues. Trimming pared 4 bases from V and 4 bases from J, leaving 16 bases between. The CDR3 DNA reads as TGTGCCAGCAGCGGCGCCGGTTTTAGCTCAGATACGCAGTATTTT. The encoded protein is CASSGAGFSSDTQYF.

The chain joins TRBV28 to TRBJ1-2; D gene ambiguous. The CDR3 totals 14 residues. Trimming left V 3 bases short and J 0 bases short, with 8 bases between. Germline assignment: CDR1 MDHEN and CDR2 SYDVKM. The CDR3 DNA is TGTGCCAGCAGTTTCTACAGAGCTAACTATGGCTACACCTTC. Translation gives CASSFYRANYGYTF.

The rearrangement links TRBV11-1 to TRBJ2-7, with unresolved D. CDR3 size: 12 residues. The V gene's germline CDR1 is SGHAT and CDR2 FQDESV (reference sequence). V lost 3 bases and J lost 6, with 9 bases in between. CDR3 bases: TGTGCCAGCAGCTTCTCAGGCGGCGAGCAGTACTTC. Translation gives CASSFSGGEQYF.

The rearrangement joins TRBV5-3 to TRBJ1-1; D ambiguous. TRBV5-3 counts as an open reading frame of uncertain function. V dropped 2 bases and J dropped 4 bases, with 12 bases sitting between them. The CDR3 spans 14 residues. The CDR3 nucleotides are TGTGCCAGAAGCTTTATTATGCATGCCACTGAAGCTTTCTTT. Protein sequence: CARSFIMHATEAFF.

Written as DNA, the CDR3 is TGTGCCAGTAGTATAGCAAGCGGGGGGACCGGGGAGCTGTTTTTT. Protein sequence: CASSIASGGTGELFF. The V gene is TRBV19, the J gene TRBJ2-2; 9 nucleotides match TRBD2. CDR1 and CDR2 (germline): LNHDA, SQIVND (reference sequence). With V trimmed by 1 base and J by 5 bases, 2 bases remained unmatched. The length of the CDR3 is 15 residues.

The CDR3 region has the DNA TGTGCCAGCAGTTACTCGGGTCGATCGGAAAAACTGTTTTTT. It encodes CASSYSGRSEKLFF. J is TRBJ1-4 and V is TRBV6-5; D is undetermined. The length of the CDR3 is 14 residues. Germline lookup yields CDR1 MNHEY and CDR2 SVGAGI. Trimming shortened V by 0 bases and J by 8 bases, and 10 bases separated the two germline ends.

This clone came up once. The chain joins TRBV7-2 to TRBJ2-5, with D unclear. Germline V gene data show CDR1 as SGHTA and CDR2 as FQGNSA. With 3 bases removed from V and 5 bases from J, the gap between germline ends came to 22 bases. The CDR3 has 17 amino acids. CDR3 region: CASSFRAVTPARETQYF. CDR3 sequence (DNA): TGTGCCAGCAGCTTCCGGGCAGTGACGCCGGCCCGGGAGACCCAGTACTTC. The complete variable domain, with remaining parts taken from reference TRBV7-2 and TRBJ2-5, reads GAGVSQSPSNKVTEKGKDVELRCDPISGHTALYWYRQSLGQGLEFLIYFQGNSAPDKSGLPSDRFSAERTGGSVSTLTIQRTQQEDSAVYLCASSFRAVTPARETQYFGPGTRLLVL.

Written as DNA, the CDR3 is TGCGCCAGCAGCTCTACGGGGGACAGCAGTGGCTACACCTTC. The encoded protein is CASSSTGDSSGYTF. The rearrangement joins TRBV5-1 to TRBJ1-2; 7 bases are shared with TRBD1. This CDR3 is 14 amino acids long. The V gene end was trimmed by 3 bases and the J gene end by 7 bases; junction bases not matched to a gene: 9. From germline, CDR1 is SGHRS and CDR2 YFSETQ.

The chain couples TRBV7-8 to TRBJ1-1, with 7 bases matching TRBD1. CDR3 length equals 14 residues. Trimming cost V 3 bases and J 1 base; bases outside gene matches: 2. CDR1 is SGHVS, CDR2 FQNEAQ, per germline. The CDR3 nucleotides read TGTGCCAGCAGCTTCGGGACAGCGAACACTGAAGCTTTCTTT. It codes for CASSFGTANTEAFF.

The chain is built from TRBV12-3 or TRBV12-4 and TRBJ2-7, with TRBD1 as a possible D gene (5 bases). Deletions cut 7 bases from V and 5 bases from J, with 15 bases between. There are 13 residues in the CDR3. The CDR3 DNA follows: TGTGCCAGCAATCCAGGGATTCGGAACGAGCAGTACTTC. It is translated as CASNPGIRNEQYF.